This T cell receptor (beta chain) was recovered during a study of regulatory T cells in long-lasting Graves disease. Study-wide results and limits: Those with persistent Graves' had less TCR diversity than newly diagnosed patients.

To make TCR beta libraries, researchers used iRepertoire HTBI primers and Arm-PCR of CDR3 regions. TCRdb passed the multiplex PCR reads through MiXCR, listing each CDR3 protein once. The table records about 310,000 distinct CDR3 sequences, under 20% of them present only once. The CDR3 runs 16 residues. V was trimmed by 6 bases and J by 2 bases, leaving 16 bases between them. Germline lookup yields CDR1 SNHLY and CDR2 FYNNEI. Sample time point: newly diagnosed GD, antithyroid drugs for less than 3 months. Preparation of the TCR library used RNA extracted from PBMCs. This clonotype was counted at least ten times. No antigen is known for it.

This clonotype was sampled from a female donor with Graves disease. Here the sequenced sample was peripheral blood mononuclear cells (PBMCs), taken at new diagnosis, from a patient treated with antithyroid drugs. The chain employs TRBV2 and TRBJ1-4, with D unresolved. This CDR3 is CASSAQGGTTNEKLFF. The CDR3 DNA is TGTGCCAGCAGCGCACAAGGAGGAACTACTAATGAAAAACTGTTTTTT. Using reference TRBV2 and TRBJ1-4 for the parts outside the CDR3, the full variable domain is EPEVTQTPSHQVTQMGQEVILRCVPISNHLYFYWYRQILGQKVEFLVSFYNNEISEKSEIFDDQFSVERPDGSNFTLKIRSTKLEDSAMYFCASSAQGGTTNEKLFFGSGTQLSVL.